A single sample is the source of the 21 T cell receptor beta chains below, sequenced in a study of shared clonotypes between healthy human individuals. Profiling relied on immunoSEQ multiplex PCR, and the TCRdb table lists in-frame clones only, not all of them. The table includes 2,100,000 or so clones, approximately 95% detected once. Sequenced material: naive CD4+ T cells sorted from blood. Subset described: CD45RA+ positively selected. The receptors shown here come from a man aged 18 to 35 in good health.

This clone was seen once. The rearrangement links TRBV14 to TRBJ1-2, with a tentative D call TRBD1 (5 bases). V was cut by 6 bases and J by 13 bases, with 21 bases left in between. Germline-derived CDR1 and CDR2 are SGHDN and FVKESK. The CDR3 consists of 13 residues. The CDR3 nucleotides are TGTGCCAGCAGTCAAAGATCGTGGGGGGAACCCACCTTC. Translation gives CASSQRSWGEPTF.

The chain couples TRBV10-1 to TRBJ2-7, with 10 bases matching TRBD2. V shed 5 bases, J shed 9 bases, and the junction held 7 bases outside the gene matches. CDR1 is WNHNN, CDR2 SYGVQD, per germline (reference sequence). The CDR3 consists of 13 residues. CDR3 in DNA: TGCGCCAGCAGTTTCACCGGGACTAGCGTGCAGTACTTC. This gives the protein CASSFTGTSVQYF.

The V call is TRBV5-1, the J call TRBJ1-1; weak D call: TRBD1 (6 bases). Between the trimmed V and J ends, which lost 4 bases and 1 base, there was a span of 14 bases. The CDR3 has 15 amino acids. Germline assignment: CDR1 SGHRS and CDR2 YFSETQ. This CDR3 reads CASSGRTDQNTEAFF. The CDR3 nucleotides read TGCGCCAGCAGCGGGCGGACAGACCAGAACACTGAAGCTTTCTTT.

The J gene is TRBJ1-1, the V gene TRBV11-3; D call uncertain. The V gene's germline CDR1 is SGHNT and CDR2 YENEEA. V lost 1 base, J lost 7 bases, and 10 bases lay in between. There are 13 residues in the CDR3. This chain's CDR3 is CASSLGAGIEAFF. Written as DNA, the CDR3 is TGTGCCAGCAGCTTAGGGGCGGGGATTGAAGCTTTCTTT.

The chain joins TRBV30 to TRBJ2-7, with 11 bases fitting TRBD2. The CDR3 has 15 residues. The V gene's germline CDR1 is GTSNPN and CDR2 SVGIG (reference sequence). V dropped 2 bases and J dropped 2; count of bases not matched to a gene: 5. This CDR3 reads CAWSQGLAEAYEQYF. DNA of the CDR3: TGTGCCTGGAGTCAGGGACTAGCGGAAGCCTACGAGCAGTACTTC.

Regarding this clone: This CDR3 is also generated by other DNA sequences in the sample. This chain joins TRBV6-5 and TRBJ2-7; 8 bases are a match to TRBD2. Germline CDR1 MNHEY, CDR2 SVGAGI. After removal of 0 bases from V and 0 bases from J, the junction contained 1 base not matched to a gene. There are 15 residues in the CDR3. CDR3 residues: CASSYSSGNSYEQYF. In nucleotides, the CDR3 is TGTGCCAGCAGTTACTCTAGCGGGAACTCCTACGAGCAGTACTTC.

The CDR3 region is CASSPQGLAGNTGELFF. For the CDR3, the DNA is TGTGCCAGCTCACCACAGGGACTAGCGGGGAACACCGGGGAGCTGTTTTTT. This rearrangement joins TRBV18 to TRBJ2-2; 12 bases agree with TRBD2. Unmatched junction bases numbered 1, after V lost 1 base and J lost 1 base. The CDR3 spans 17 residues. The germline V gene encodes CDR1 KGHSH and CDR2 LQKENI.

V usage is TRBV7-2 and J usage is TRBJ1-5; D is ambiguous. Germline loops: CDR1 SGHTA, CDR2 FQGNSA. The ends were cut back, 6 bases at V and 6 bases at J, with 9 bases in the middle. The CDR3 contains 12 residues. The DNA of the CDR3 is TGTGCCAGCAGTATGTCGGGTCAGCCCCAGCATTTT. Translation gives CASSMSGQPQHF.

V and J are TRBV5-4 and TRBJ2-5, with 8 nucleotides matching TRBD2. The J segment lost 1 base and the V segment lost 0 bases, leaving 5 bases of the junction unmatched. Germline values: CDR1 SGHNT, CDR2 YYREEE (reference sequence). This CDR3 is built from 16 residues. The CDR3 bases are TGTGCCAGCAGCTTGGGTCGAGCGGGAGCCCAAGAGACCCAGTACTTC. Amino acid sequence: CASSLGRAGAQETQYF.

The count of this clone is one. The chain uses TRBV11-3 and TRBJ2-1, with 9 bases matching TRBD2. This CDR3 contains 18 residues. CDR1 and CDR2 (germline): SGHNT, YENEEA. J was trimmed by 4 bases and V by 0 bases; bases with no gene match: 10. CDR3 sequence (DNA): TGTGCCAGCAGCTTAGATCCCTATAGCGGGAGTGGGTACAATGAGCAGTTCTTC. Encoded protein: CASSLDPYSGSGYNEQFF.

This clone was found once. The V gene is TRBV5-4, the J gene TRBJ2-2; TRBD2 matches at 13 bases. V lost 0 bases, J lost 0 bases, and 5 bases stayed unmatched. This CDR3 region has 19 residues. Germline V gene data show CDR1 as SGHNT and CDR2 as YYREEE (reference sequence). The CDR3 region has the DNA TGTGCCAGCAGCTTGGTTCGACTAGCGGGAGGTCCGAACACCGGGGAGCTGTTTTTT. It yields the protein CASSLVRLAGGPNTGELFF.

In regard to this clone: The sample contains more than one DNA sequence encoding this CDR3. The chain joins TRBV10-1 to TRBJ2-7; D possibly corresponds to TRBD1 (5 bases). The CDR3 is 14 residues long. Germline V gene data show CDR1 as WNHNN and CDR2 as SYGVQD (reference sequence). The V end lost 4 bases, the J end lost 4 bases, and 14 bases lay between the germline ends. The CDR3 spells CASSGTGSSYEQYF. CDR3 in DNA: TGCGCCAGCAGTGGTACAGGATCCTCGTACGAGCAGTACTTC.

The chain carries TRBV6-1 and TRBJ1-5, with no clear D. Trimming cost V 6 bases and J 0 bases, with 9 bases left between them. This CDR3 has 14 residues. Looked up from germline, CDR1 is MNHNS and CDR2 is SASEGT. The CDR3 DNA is TGTGCCAGCAGGAATATTTATAGCAATCAGCCCCAGCATTTT. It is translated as CASRNIYSNQPQHF.

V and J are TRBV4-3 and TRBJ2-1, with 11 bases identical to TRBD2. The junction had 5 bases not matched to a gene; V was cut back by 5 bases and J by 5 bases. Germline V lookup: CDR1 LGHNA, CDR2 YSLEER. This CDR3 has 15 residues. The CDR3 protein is CASSSIAGGNNEQFF. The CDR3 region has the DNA TGCGCCAGCAGCTCAATAGCGGGAGGGAACAATGAGCAGTTCTTC.

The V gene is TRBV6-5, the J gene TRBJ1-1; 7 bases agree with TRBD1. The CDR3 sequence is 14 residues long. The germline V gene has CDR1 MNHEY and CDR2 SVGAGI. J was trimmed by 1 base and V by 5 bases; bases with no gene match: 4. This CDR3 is CASSQHRGNTEAFF. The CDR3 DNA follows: TGTGCCAGCAGTCAACACAGGGGGAACACTGAAGCTTTCTTT.

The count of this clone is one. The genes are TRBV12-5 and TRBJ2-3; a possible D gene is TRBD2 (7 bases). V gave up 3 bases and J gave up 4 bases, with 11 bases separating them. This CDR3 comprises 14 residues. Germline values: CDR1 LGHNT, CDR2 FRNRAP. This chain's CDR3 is CASGFLGGPDTQYF. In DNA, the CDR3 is TGTGCTAGTGGTTTTCTCGGGGGGCCAGATACGCAGTATTTT. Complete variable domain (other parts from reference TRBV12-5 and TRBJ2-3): DARVTQTPRHKVTEMGQEVTMRCQPILGHNTVFWYRQTMMQGLELLAYFRNRAPLDDSGMPKDRFSAEMPDATLATLKIQPSEPRDSAVYFCASGFLGGPDTQYFGPGTRLTVL.

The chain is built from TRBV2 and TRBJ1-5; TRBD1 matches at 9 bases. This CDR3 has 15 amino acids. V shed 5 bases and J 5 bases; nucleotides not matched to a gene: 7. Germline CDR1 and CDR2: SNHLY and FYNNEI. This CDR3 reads CASSNTRQGDQPQHF. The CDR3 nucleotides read TGTGCCAGCAGTAATACGAGACAGGGGGATCAGCCCCAGCATTTT.

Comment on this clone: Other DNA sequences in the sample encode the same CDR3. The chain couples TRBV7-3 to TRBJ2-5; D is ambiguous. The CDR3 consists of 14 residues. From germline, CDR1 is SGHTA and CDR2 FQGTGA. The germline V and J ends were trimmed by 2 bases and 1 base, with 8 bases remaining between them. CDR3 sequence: CASSLGGSQETQYF. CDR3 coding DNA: TGTGCCAGCAGCTTAGGTGGCAGCCAAGAGACCCAGTACTTC.

DNA of the CDR3: TGTGCCAGCAGTTACGGGACAGGGGGCGACGAAAAACTGTTTTTT. Its translation is CASSYGTGGDEKLFF. The rearrangement uses TRBV6-5 and TRBJ1-4; 12 bases fit TRBD1. CDR3 size: 15 residues. After removal of 2 bases from V and 8 bases from J, the junction contained 3 bases not matched to a gene. In germline, CDR1 is MNHEY, CDR2 SVGAGI.

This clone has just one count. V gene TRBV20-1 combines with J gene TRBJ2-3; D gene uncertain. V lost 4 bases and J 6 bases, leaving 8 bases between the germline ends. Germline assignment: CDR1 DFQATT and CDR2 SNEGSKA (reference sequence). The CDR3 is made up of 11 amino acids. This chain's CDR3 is CSANEQDTQYF. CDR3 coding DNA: TGCAGTGCTAATGAACAGGATACGCAGTATTTT.

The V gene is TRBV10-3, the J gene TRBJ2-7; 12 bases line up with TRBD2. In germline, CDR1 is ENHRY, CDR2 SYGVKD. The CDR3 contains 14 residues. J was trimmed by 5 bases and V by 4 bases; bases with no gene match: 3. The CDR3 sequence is CAISGLAGADEQYF. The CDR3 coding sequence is TGTGCCATCAGTGGACTAGCGGGAGCAGACGAGCAGTACTTC.